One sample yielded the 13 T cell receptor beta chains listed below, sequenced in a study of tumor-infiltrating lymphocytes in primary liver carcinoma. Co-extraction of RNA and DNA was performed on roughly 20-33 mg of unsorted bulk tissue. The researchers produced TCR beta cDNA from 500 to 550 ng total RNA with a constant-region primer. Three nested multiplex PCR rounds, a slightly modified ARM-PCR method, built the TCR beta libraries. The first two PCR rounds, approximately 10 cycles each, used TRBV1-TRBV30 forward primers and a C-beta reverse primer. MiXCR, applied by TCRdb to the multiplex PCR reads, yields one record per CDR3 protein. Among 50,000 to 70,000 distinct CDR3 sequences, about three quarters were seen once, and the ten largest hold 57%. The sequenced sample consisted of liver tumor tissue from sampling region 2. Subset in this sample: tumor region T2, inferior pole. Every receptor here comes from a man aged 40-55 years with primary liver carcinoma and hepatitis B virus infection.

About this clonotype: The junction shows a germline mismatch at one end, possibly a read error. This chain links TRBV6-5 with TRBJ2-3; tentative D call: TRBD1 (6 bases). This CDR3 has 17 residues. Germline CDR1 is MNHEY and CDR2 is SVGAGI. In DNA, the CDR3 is TGTGCCAGCAGTGTAACAGGGATCCCCTCTAGCACAGATACGCAATATTTT. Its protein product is CASSVTGIPSSTDTQYF.

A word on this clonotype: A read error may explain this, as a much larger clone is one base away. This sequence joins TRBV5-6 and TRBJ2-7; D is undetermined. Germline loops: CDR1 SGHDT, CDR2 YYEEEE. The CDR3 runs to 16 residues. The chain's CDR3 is CASSLKRATQSYELYF. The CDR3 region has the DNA TGTGCCAGCAGCTTGAAAAGGGCTACGCAGTCCTACGAGCTGTACTTC.

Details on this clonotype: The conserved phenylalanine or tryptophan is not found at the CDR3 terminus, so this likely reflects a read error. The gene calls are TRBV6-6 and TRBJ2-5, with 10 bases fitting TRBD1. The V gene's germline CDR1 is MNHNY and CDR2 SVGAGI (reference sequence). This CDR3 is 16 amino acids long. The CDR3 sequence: CDSSIRDRGTQETQYL. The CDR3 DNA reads TGTGACAGCAGTATCCGGGACAGGGGTACCCAAGAGACCCAGTACCTC.

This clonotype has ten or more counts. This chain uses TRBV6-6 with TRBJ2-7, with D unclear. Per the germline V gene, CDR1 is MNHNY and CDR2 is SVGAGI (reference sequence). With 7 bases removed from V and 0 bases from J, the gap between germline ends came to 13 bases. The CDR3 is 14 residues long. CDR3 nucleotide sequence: TGTGCCAGCACTCTGAGCGTCTCCTCCTACGAGCAGTACTTC. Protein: CASTLSVSSYEQYF.

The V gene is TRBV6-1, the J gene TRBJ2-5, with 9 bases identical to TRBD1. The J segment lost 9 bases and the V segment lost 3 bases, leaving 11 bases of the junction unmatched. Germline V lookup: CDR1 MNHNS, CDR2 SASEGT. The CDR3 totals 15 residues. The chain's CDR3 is CASSDPRQGVRAQYF. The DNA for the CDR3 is TGTGCCAGCAGTGATCCCCGACAGGGGGTAAGGGCCCAGTACTTC.

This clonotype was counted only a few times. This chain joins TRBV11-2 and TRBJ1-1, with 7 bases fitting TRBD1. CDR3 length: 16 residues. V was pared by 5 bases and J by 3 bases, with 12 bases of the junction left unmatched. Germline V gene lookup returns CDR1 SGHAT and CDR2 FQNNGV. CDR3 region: CASSPFRGLVDTEAFF. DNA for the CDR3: TGTGCCAGCAGCCCATTCAGGGGGTTGGTAGACACTGAAGCTTTCTTT.

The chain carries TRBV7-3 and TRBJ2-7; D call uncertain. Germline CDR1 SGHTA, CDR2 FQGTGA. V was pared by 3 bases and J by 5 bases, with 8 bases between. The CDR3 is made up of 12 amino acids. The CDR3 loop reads CASSFRIHEQYF. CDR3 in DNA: TGTGCCAGCAGCTTCAGGATCCACGAGCAGTACTTC.

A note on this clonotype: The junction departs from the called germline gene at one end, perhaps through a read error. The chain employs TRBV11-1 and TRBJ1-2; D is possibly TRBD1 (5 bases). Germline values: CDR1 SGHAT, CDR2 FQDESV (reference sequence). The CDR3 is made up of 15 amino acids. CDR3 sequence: CASCLSQDNDYGHTF. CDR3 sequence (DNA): TGTGCCAGTTGCTTATCTCAGGACAACGACTATGGCCACACTTTC. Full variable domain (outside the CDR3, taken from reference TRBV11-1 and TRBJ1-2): EAEVAQSPRYKITEKSQAVAFWCDPISGHATLYWYRQILGQGPELLVQFQDESVVDDSQLPKDRFSAERLKGVDSTLKIQPAELGDSAMYLCASCLSQDNDYGHTFGSGTRLTVV.

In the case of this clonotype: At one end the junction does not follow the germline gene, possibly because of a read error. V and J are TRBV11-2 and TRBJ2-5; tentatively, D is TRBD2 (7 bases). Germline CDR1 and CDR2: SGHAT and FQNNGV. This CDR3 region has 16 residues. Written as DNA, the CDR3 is TGTGCCAGCAGCCAAACTCTTGGCGGGGGCATAGAGACTCAGTACTTC. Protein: CASSQTLGGGIETQYF.

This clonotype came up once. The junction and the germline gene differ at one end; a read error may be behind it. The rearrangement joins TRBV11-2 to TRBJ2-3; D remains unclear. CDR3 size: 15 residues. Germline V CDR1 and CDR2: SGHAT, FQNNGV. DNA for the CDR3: TGTGCCAGTAGCCTCGAATACCAAGGCACAGATATGCAGTATTTT. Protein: CASSLEYQGTDMQYF.

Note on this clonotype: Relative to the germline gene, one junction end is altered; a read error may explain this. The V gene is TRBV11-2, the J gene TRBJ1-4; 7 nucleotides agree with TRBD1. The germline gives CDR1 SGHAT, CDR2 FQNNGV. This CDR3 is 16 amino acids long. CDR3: CTSRKTPGGTNEKLFF. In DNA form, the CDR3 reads TGTACCAGTAGAAAGACTCCAGGGGGAACAAATGAAAAACTGTTTTTT.

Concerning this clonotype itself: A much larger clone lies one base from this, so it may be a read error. The CDR3 bases are TGTGCCAGCAGTTTAGAAGCTAGCGGGTCGCTGCCCTCCTACAATGAGCAGATCTTC. It specifies CASSLEASGSLPSYNEQIF. This sequence joins TRBV12-3 or TRBV12-4 and TRBJ2-1, with 8 bases lining up with TRBD2. The CDR3 is 19 amino acids.

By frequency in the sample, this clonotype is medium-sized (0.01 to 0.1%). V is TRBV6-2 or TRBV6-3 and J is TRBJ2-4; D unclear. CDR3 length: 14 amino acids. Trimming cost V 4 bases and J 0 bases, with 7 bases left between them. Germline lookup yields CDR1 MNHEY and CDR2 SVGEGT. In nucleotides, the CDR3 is TGTGCCAGCAGTTTGGAACTAGCCAAAAACATTCAGTACTTC. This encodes CASSLELAKNIQYF.